Below are 25 T cell receptor beta chains sequenced from a single sample in a study of regulatory T cells in long-lasting Graves disease. Arm-PCR of CDR3 regions and iRepertoire HTBI primers were the basis on which TCR beta libraries were built. TCRdb fed the multiplex PCR reads into MiXCR, producing one record per CDR3 protein. The sample shows over 400,000 distinct CDR3 sequences, roughly 15% of them seen only once. The time point denotes: newly diagnosed GD, antithyroid drugs for less than 3 months. TCR sequences were obtained from RNA taken from PBMCs. These same data were also listed under a study on T cells in Graves' hyperthyroidism and ophthalmopathy.

The sample was peripheral blood mononuclear cells (PBMCs), taken at new diagnosis, from a patient treated with antithyroid drugs. The receptors here all came from a woman between 45 and 60 years old with Graves disease.

This clonotype turned up a few times. This rearrangement joins TRBV5-1 to TRBJ2-1; 8 bases align to TRBD2. Per the germline V gene, CDR1 is SGHRS and CDR2 is YFSETQ. This CDR3 region has 14 residues. Unmatched junction bases numbered 4, after V lost 2 bases and J lost 6 bases. The CDR3, as DNA: TGCGCCAGCAGCTTAGCGGGAGACAGCAATGAGCAGTTCTTC. It specifies CASSLAGDSNEQFF.

This clonotype came up many times. V and J are TRBV2 and TRBJ2-1; D is uncertain. Germline CDR1 SNHLY, CDR2 FYNNEI. The V and J ends lost 3 bases and 9 bases respectively, with 6 bases between them. The CDR3 runs 11 residues. The DNA of the CDR3 is TGTGCCAGCAGTGATTCGGGTGAGCAGTTCTTC. Its translation is CASSDSGEQFF. Together with reference TRBV2 and TRBJ2-1, the CDR3 gives the full variable domain: EPEVTQTPSHQVTQMGQEVILRCVPISNHLYFYWYRQILGQKVEFLVSFYNNEISEKSEIFDDQFSVERPDGSNFTLKIRSTKLEDSAMYFCASSDSGEQFFGPGTRLTVL.

The chain combines TRBV6-2 or TRBV6-3 with TRBJ2-1; D remains unclear. The length of the CDR3 is 15 residues. With 2 bases removed from V and 0 bases from J, the gap between germline ends came to 8 bases. Looked up from germline, CDR1 is MNHEY and CDR2 is SVGEGT. Written as DNA, the CDR3 is TGTGCCAGCAGTTACAGGGATCCCTCCTACAATGAGCAGTTCTTC. Its translation: CASSYRDPSYNEQFF.

This clonotype was observed at least ten times. The V gene is TRBV30, the J gene TRBJ2-7, with D hard to call. V was trimmed by 2 bases and J by 2 bases, leaving 13 bases between them. The germline CDR1 and CDR2 sequences are GTSNPN and SVGIG (reference sequence). This CDR3 comprises 14 residues. The CDR3 coding sequence is TGTGCCTGGAGTCCCCGGACCACCCCCTACGAGCAGTACTTC. Translated, it gives CAWSPRTTPYEQYF. Supplemented by reference TRBV30 and TRBJ2-7, the full variable domain reads SQTIHQWPATLVQPVGSPLSLECTVEGTSNPNLYWYRQAAGRGLQLLFYSVGIGQISSEVPQNLSASRPQDRQFILSSKKLLLSDSGFYLCAWSPRTTPYEQYFGPGTRLTVT.

This clonotype was recorded a few times. The chain employs TRBV24-1 and TRBJ2-2; 16 bases line up with TRBD2. The CDR3 consists of 16 residues. Germline trimming cut 12 bases from V and 0 bases from J; bases unmatched to any gene: 3. Germline CDR1 KGHDR, CDR2 SFDVKD. CDR3 in amino acids: CAAGTSGRANTGELFF. The CDR3 DNA reads as TGTGCCGCCGGGACTAGCGGGAGGGCGAACACCGGGGAGCTGTTTTTT.

At least ten counts were recorded for this clonotype. The rearrangement links TRBV12-3 or TRBV12-4 to TRBJ2-7, with TRBD1 as a possible D gene (6 bases). The CDR3 is 15 residues long. Trimming took 5 bases from V and 3 from J, leaving 17 bases between them. This CDR3 is CASSVSWDKDYEQYF. DNA of the CDR3: TGTGCCAGCAGTGTCTCATGGGACAAGGACTACGAGCAGTACTTC.

This clonotype has at least ten counts. The V and J genes are TRBV7-2 and TRBJ2-7; possible D gene TRBD1, 6 bases. The CDR3 covers 15 residues. Trimming pared 5 bases from V and 2 bases from J, leaving 16 bases between. The germline gives CDR1 SGHTA, CDR2 FQGNSA. CDR3 coding DNA: TGTGCCAGCAGCCGGAGTCAGGGGACCACCTACGAGCAGTACTTC. Protein product: CASSRSQGTTYEQYF.

This clonotype has ten or more counts. The chain couples TRBV28 to TRBJ2-7; a weak D match, TRBD1 (5 bases). The CDR3 is 16 amino acids. Germline CDR1 MDHEN, CDR2 SYDVKM. Trimming cost V 2 bases and J 1 base, with 15 bases left between them. CDR3 protein: CASSLGPGKVSYEQYF. The CDR3 region has the DNA TGTGCCAGCAGTTTAGGTCCAGGGAAGGTTTCCTACGAGCAGTACTTC. Full variable domain (missing parts from reference TRBV28 and TRBJ2-7): DVKVTQSSRYLVKRTGEKVFLECVQDMDHENMFWYRQDPGLGLRLIYFSYDVKMKEKGDIPEGYSVSREKKERFSLILESASTNQTSMYLCASSLGPGKVSYEQYFGPGTRLTVT.

This clonotype was seen at least ten times. This chain uses TRBV28 with TRBJ1-4, with 7 positions matching TRBD1. Germline loops: CDR1 MDHEN, CDR2 SYDVKM. The length of the CDR3 is 14 residues. Unmatched junction bases numbered 0, after V lost 1 base and J lost 4 bases. CDR3 protein: CASSLYRGNEKLFF. The CDR3 DNA is TGTGCCAGCAGTTTATACAGGGGTAATGAAAAACTGTTTTTT.

A single count supports this clonotype. This chain connects TRBV3-1 to TRBJ2-7; TRBD2 matches 7 bases. Germline CDR1 and CDR2: LGHDT and YNNKEL (reference sequence). J was trimmed by 7 bases and V by 0 bases; bases with no gene match: 12. The CDR3 contains 16 residues. Written as DNA, the CDR3 is TGTGCCAGCAGCCAAGATAGTTGGCGGGAGATGGAGGAGCAGTACTTC. Its translation: CASSQDSWREMEEQYF.

This clonotype was counted many times. The chain is built from TRBV28 and TRBJ2-2; 9 bases match TRBD1. Germline V gene sequence: CDR1 MDHEN, CDR2 SYDVKM. This CDR3 is built from 18 residues. V was clipped by 3 bases and J by 3 bases; unmatched bases: 11. Here the CDR3 DNA reads TGTGCCAGCAGTTTCTTATGGGGGACAGGGATTGACACCGGGGAGCTGTTTTTT. Encoded protein: CASSFLWGTGIDTGELFF.

This chain joins TRBV5-1 and TRBJ2-5; 9 positions match TRBD1. This CDR3 is built from 18 residues. J gave up 2 bases and V 3 bases, and 14 bases lay outside the gene matches. Germline loops: CDR1 SGHRS, CDR2 YFSETQ. The CDR3 coding sequence is TGCGCCAGCAGCTCACCCTCCGGACAGGGGATCCTTCAAGAGACCCAGTACTTC. This sequence encodes CASSSPSGQGILQETQYF.

This clonotype has at least ten counts. The rearrangement uses TRBV2 and TRBJ1-2; D ambiguous. V gave up 7 bases and J gave up 8 bases, with 11 bases separating them. CDR1 and CDR2 (germline): SNHLY, FYNNEI. This CDR3 spans 11 amino acids. The CDR3, as DNA: TGTGCCAGCAAGTTCTTTACAGGCTACACCTTC. This encodes CASKFFTGYTF.

There are many counts of this clonotype. The V call is TRBV6-5, the J call TRBJ2-7, with 9 bases lining up with TRBD1. V was pared by 0 bases and J by 1 base, with 7 bases of the junction left unmatched. Germline values: CDR1 MNHEY, CDR2 SVGAGI. This CDR3 comprises 17 residues. CDR3 sequence: CASSYSIVGTGSYEQYF. CDR3 in DNA: TGTGCCAGCAGTTACTCGATCGTCGGGACAGGGTCCTACGAGCAGTACTTC.

The sample holds many counts of this clonotype. The chain uses TRBV2 and TRBJ2-1, with TRBD2 matching over 12 bases. Germline CDR1 and CDR2: SNHLY and FYNNEI. This CDR3 comprises 15 residues. With V trimmed by 7 bases and J by 9 bases, 10 bases remained unmatched. CDR3 sequence (DNA): TGTGCCAGCACCTATGGACTAGCGGGATCTGGTGAGCAGTTCTTC. The encoded protein is CASTYGLAGSGEQFF.

About this clonotype itself: This clone may be a read error of a much larger clone one base away. The V and J genes are TRBV3-1 and TRBJ1-1, with TRBD1 identical over 7 bases. CDR3 length equals 15 residues. Trimming took 2 bases from V and 6 from J; bases not matched to a gene: 9. Germline V gene data show CDR1 as LGHDT and CDR2 as YNNKEL (reference sequence). In DNA, the CDR3 is TGTGCCAGCAGCCAATGGAAGGACAGGATGGCTGAAGCTTTCTTT. Protein sequence: CASSQWKDRMAEAFF.

This clonotype was seen at least ten times. The rearrangement uses TRBV2 and TRBJ1-6; D remains ambiguous. Trimming removed 6 bases at V and 6 bases at J, with 12 bases between. Per germline, CDR1 SNHLY and CDR2 FYNNEI. CDR3 length: 14 residues. The CDR3 loop is CASRTSEGNSPLHF. DNA of the CDR3: TGTGCCAGCAGGACCTCGGAGGGTAATTCACCCCTCCACTTT.

The sample holds a few counts of this clonotype. V gene TRBV4-1 combines with J gene TRBJ2-1; 8 bases line up with TRBD2. CDR3 length: 16 amino acids. Germline CDR1 is MGHRA and CDR2 is YSYEKL. With 0 bases clipped from V and 11 bases from J, the junction kept 12 bases outside the gene matches. The CDR3 DNA reads as TGCGCCAGCAGCCAAGATGCCGGGACTAGTCTTGTTAAGCAGTTCTTC. Residues: CASSQDAGTSLVKQFF.

The sample holds many counts of this clonotype. The J gene is TRBJ2-5, the V gene TRBV29-1, with 13 bases lining up with TRBD2. The germline gives CDR1 SQVTM, CDR2 ANQGSEA. The CDR3 is 16 amino acids. With V trimmed by 5 bases and J by 5 bases, 11 bases remained unmatched. The CDR3 spells CSVPGTSGADGETQYF. In DNA, the CDR3 is TGCAGCGTTCCCGGGACTAGCGGGGCCGACGGGGAGACCCAGTACTTC.

The genes are TRBV5-6 and TRBJ2-2; D might be TRBD1 or TRBD2, each matching 6 bases. The CDR3 loop spans 17 amino acids. The germline gives CDR1 SGHDT, CDR2 YYEEEE. Between the trimmed V and J ends, which lost 2 bases and 1 base, there was a span of 15 bases. The CDR3 spells CASSFGGQTLNTGELFF. The CDR3 DNA reads TGTGCCAGCAGCTTTGGGGGGCAAACATTGAACACCGGGGAGCTGTTTTTT.

CDR3 coding DNA: TGCAGTGCTAGGGCCATGGTTTCCTACAATGAGCAGTACTTC. Amino acids: CSARAMVSYNEQYF. V usage is TRBV20-1 and J usage is TRBJ2-7; D call uncertain. The CDR3 contains 14 residues. Germline CDR1 and CDR2: DFQATT and SNEGSKA (reference sequence). Trimming took off 3 bases at V and 7 bases at J, with 19 bases between the two ends.

This clonotype was counted at least ten times. V gene TRBV30 combines with J gene TRBJ2-7; TRBD2 aligns across 8 bases. With V trimmed by 3 bases and J by 4 bases, 11 bases remained unmatched. The CDR3 extends over 15 amino acids. Germline V gene sequence: CDR1 GTSNPN, CDR2 SVGIG (reference sequence). The CDR3 is CAWSDREGFVYEQYF. Here the CDR3 DNA reads TGTGCCTGGAGCGACCGGGAGGGATTTGTATACGAGCAGTACTTC.

This clonotype was found many times. The V gene is TRBV12-3 or TRBV12-4, the J gene TRBJ1-3; a weak D match, TRBD1 (5 bases). Trimming removed 2 bases from V and 7 bases from J, with 9 bases in between. The CDR3 extends over 13 amino acids. CDR3 sequence (DNA): TGTGCCAGCAGTTTACGCGGGACTAACACCATATATTTT. Protein sequence: CASSLRGTNTIYF.

This clonotype was observed a few times. V usage is TRBV18 and J usage is TRBJ2-7, with TRBD1 identical over 9 bases. The length of the CDR3 is 15 residues. The germline V gene encodes CDR1 KGHSH and CDR2 LQKENI. The V gene end was trimmed by 3 bases and the J gene end by 5 bases; junction bases not matched to a gene: 8. The CDR3 protein is CASSPLQGANNEQYF. CDR3 DNA: TGTGCCAGCTCACCCCTACAGGGGGCGAATAACGAGCAGTACTTC.

This clonotype was seen repeatedly, ten times or more. The genes are TRBV5-8 and TRBJ2-5, with D possibly being TRBD2 (5 bases). Looked up from germline, CDR1 is SGHTS and CDR2 is YDEGEE. CDR3 size: 14 residues. V was cut by 1 base and J by 5 bases, with 12 bases left in between. The CDR3 is CASSLFVGVETQYF. The CDR3 nucleotides read TGTGCCAGCAGCTTGTTTGTGGGAGTGGAGACCCAGTACTTC. The full variable domain, with the rest looked up from reference TRBV5-8 and TRBJ2-5, is EAGVTQSPTHLIKTRGQQATLRCSPISGHTSVYWYQQALGLGLQFLLWYDEGEERNRGNFPPRFSGRQFPNYSSELNVNALELEDSALYLCASSLFVGVETQYFGPGTRLLVL.